This is a list of T cell receptor beta chains from one sample in a study of blood T cell repertoires in COVID-19. The table came from immunoSEQ multiplex PCR; TCRdb's copy has only in-frame clones and leaves some out. The table shows tens of thousands of clones, with 80% to 90% occurring only once. Sequenced input: peripheral blood. Receptors originate from a man between 35 and 55 years old with acute or convalescent COVID-19. Each CDR3 is given with its conserved first and last residue. Fields, in order: clone size, D gene, J gene, V gene, CDR3 protein, CDR3 DNA. The D gene is left open where the match is weak. Only part of the rows carry a size: once, few, many, or a class if the clone is expanded.

size: .; D: TRBD1; J: TRBJ2-1; V: TRBV15; CDR3: CATSRGSGQGAEQFF; DNA: TGTGCCACCAGCAGAGGTTCCGGACAGGGGGCCGAGCAGTTCTTC
size: few; D: TRBD1; J: TRBJ2-2; V: TRBV4-1; CDR3: CASSQLGQGHTGELFF; DNA: TGCGCCAGCAGCCAATTAGGACAGGGGCACACCGGGGAGCTGTTTTTT
size: .; D: .; J: TRBJ1-3; V: TRBV11-3; CDR3: CASSSGTFGNTIYF; DNA: TGTGCCAGCAGCTCCGGGACTTTTGGAAACACCATATATTTT
size: .; D: .; J: TRBJ1-1; V: TRBV10-3; CDR3: CAISAWEETEAFF; DNA: TGTGCCATCAGTGCGTGGGAGGAAACTGAAGCTTTCTTT
size: .; D: .; J: TRBJ2-3; V: TRBV18; CDR3: CASSPSPSTDTQYF; DNA: TGTGCCAGCTCACCCTCCCCTAGCACAGATACGCAGTATTTT
size: .; D: TRBD1; J: TRBJ1-2; V: TRBV19; CDR3: CASSGDRAYGYTF; DNA: TGTGCCAGTAGCGGGGACAGGGCTTACGGCTACACCTTC
size: .; D: .; J: TRBJ2-1; V: TRBV9; CDR3: CASSVGLGDSSYNEQFF; DNA: TGTGCCAGCAGCGTTGGACTTGGGGATAGCTCCTACAATGAGCAGTTCTTC
size: few; D: .; J: TRBJ1-3; V: TRBV11-3; CDR3: CASSEGGYGNTIYF; DNA: TGTGCCAGCAGCGAAGGAGGGTACGGAAACACCATATATTTT
size: once; D: TRBD1; J: TRBJ2-3; V: TRBV6-5; CDR3: CASRGTGGDTQYF; DNA: TGTGCCAGCCGCGGGACAGGGGGAGATACGCAGTATTTT
size: .; D: TRBD1; J: TRBJ1-1; V: TRBV19; CDR3: CASRIGPGQGVTGTEAFF; DNA: TGTGCCAGCCGTATAGGGCCGGGACAGGGAGTTACGGGAACTGAAGCTTTCTTT
size: .; D: TRBD1; J: TRBJ1-3; V: TRBV19; CDR3: CASRGLDREIFTIYF; DNA: TGTGCCAGTAGGGGACTCGACAGGGAGATCTTCACCATATATTTT
size: .; D: .; J: TRBJ1-3; V: TRBV30; CDR3: CASSVGNSGNTIYF; DNA: TGTGCTTCCTCCGTCGGGAATTCTGGAAACACCATATATTTT
size: .; D: TRBD1; J: TRBJ1-2; V: TRBV7-2; CDR3: CASSWGQGSDYGYTF; DNA: TGTGCCAGCAGCTGGGGACAGGGATCTGACTATGGCTACACCTTC
size: .; D: TRBD1; J: TRBJ1-2; V: TRBV19; CDR3: CASCRTTGGRGQGNYGYTF; DNA: TGTGCCAGTTGCCGGACCACAGGGGGTAGGGGGCAGGGAAACTATGGCTACACCTTC
size: .; D: .; J: TRBJ1-6; V: TRBV10-3; CDR3: CAISVGREGSPLHF; DNA: TGTGCCATCAGTGTTGGCAGGGAAGGTTCACCCCTCCACTTT
size: .; D: TRBD2; J: TRBJ2-5; V: TRBV7-9; CDR3: CASSFSGETQYF; DNA: TGTGCCAGCAGCTTTAGCGGGGAGACCCAGTACTTC
size: few; D: TRBD1; J: TRBJ1-2; V: TRBV11-2; CDR3: CASSLSQGTTGYTF; DNA: TGTGCCAGCAGCTTGTCACAGGGGACAACAGGCTACACCTTC
size: .; D: .; J: TRBJ2-3; V: TRBV2; CDR3: CASRAFLGQGRTVTDTQYF; DNA: TGTGCCAGCAGGGCCTTCTTGGGGCAAGGACGGACGGTCACAGATACGCAGTATTTT
size: .; D: TRBD1; J: TRBJ1-5; V: TRBV24-1; CDR3: CATSEGQLYNQPQHF; DNA: TGTGCCACCAGTGAGGGACAGCTCTACAATCAGCCCCAGCATTTT
size: .; D: .; J: TRBJ1-1; V: TRBV5-1; CDR3: CASSSDSLLGTEAFF; DNA: TGCGCCAGCAGCTCGGACAGTCTGCTTGGCACTGAAGCTTTCTTT
size: .; D: .; J: TRBJ2-2; V: TRBV14; CDR3: CASSQVVGGELFF; DNA: TGTGCCAGCAGCCAAGTGGTCGGCGGGGAGCTGTTTTTT
size: medium-sized; D: .; J: TRBJ1-3; V: TRBV30; CDR3: CAWRMGLSPGNTIYF; DNA: TGTGCCTGGAGAATGGGCCTTTCCCCTGGAAACACCATATATTTT
size: .; D: TRBD2; J: TRBJ2-1; V: TRBV24-1; CDR3: CATSVWGGNEQFF; DNA: TGTGCCACCAGTGTCTGGGGAGGGAATGAGCAGTTCTTC
size: .; D: .; J: TRBJ1-1; V: TRBV18; CDR3: CASSPPTRSTEAFF; DNA: TGTGCCAGCTCACCTCCCACTCGGTCCACTGAAGCTTTCTTT
size: .; D: .; J: TRBJ1-6; V: TRBV2; CDR3: CASRNRVDSPLHF; DNA: TGTGCCAGCCGAAACAGGGTGGATTCACCCCTCCACTTT
size: .; D: TRBD1; J: TRBJ1-5; V: TRBV28; CDR3: CASWDRVQPQHF; DNA: TGTGCCAGCTGGGACAGGGTGCAGCCCCAGCATTTT
size: .; D: .; J: TRBJ1-2; V: TRBV7-6; CDR3: CASSLSQTPGRVYTF; DNA: TGTGCCAGCAGCTTATCCCAGACCCCCGGGAGGGTCTACACCTTC